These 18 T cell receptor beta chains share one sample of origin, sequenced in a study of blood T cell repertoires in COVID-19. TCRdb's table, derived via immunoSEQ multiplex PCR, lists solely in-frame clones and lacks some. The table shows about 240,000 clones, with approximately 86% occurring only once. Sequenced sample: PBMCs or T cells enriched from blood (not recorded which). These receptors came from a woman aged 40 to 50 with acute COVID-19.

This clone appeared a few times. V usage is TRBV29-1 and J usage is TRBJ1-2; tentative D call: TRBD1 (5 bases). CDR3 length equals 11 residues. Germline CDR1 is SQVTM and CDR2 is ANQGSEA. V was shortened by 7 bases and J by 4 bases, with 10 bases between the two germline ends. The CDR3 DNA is TGCAGCGCCCAGGGCCCCTATGGCTACACCTTC. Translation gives CSAQGPYGYTF.

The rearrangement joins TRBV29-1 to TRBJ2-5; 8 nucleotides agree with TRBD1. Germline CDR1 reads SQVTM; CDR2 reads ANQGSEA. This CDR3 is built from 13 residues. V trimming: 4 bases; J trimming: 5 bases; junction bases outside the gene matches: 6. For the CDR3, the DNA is TGCAGCGTTGTCCTGGACAGGGACGAGACCCAGTACTTC. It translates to CSVVLDRDETQYF.

In DNA, the CDR3 is TGTGCCAGCATCGAAGTGGACAGCCAGCAGTATTTT. Amino acid sequence: CASIEVDSQQYF. The chain has TRBV2 and TRBJ2-3; tentative D call: TRBD1 (6 bases). The CDR3 runs 12 residues. Germline V gene sequence: CDR1 SNHLY, CDR2 FYNNEI. Trimming took off 7 bases at V and 11 bases at J, with 16 bases between the two ends.

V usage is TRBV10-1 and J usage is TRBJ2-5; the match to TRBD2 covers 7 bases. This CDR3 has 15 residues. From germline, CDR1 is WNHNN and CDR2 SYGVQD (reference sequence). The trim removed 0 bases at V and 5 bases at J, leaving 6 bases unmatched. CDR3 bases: TGCGCCAGCAGTGAGTCCCCCCAGCGGGGTGAGACCCAGTACTTC. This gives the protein CASSESPQRGETQYF.

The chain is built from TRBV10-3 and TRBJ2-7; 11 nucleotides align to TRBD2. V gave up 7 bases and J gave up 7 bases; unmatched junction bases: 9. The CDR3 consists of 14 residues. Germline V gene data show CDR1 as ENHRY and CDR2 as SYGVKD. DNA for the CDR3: TGTGCCATCAAAACTAGCGGGAGTTCGGGTGAGCAGTACTTC. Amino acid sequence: CAIKTSGSSGEQYF.

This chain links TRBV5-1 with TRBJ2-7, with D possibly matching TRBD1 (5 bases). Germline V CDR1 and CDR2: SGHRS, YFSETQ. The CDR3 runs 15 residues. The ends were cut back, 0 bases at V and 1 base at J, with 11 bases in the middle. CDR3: CASSLAGIFSYEQYF. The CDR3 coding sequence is TGCGCCAGCAGCTTGGCAGGGATATTTTCCTACGAGCAGTACTTC.

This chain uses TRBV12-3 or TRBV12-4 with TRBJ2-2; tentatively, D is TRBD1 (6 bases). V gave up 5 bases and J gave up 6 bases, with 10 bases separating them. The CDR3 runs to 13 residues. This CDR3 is CASSINRAGELFF. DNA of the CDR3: TGTGCCAGCAGTATAAACAGGGCCGGGGAGCTGTTTTTT.

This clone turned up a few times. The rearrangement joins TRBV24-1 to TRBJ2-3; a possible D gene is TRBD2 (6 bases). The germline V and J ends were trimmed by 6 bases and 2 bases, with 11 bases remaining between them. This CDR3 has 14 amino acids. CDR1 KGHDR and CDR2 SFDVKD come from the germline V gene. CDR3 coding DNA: TGTGCCACCAGTCGGGGACTGTCCACAGATACGCAGTATTTT. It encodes CATSRGLSTDTQYF.

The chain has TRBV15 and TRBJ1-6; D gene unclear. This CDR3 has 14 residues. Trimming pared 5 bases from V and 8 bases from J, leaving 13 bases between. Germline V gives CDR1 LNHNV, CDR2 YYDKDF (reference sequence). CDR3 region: CATSWTQADSPLHF. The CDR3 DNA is TGTGCCACCAGCTGGACTCAAGCGGATTCACCCCTCCACTTT.

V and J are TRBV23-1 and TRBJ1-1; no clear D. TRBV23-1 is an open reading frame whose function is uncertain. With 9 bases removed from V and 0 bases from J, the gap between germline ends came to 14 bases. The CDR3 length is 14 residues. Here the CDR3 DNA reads TGCGCCAGTTCAGAGGCTTGTATGAACACTGAAGCTTTCTTT. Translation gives CASSEACMNTEAFF.

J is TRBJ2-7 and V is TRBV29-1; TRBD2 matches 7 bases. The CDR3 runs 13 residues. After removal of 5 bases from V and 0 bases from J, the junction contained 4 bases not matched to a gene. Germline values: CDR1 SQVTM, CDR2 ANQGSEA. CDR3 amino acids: CSVPGLSSYEQYF. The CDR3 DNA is TGCAGCGTTCCGGGACTAAGCTCCTACGAGCAGTACTTC.

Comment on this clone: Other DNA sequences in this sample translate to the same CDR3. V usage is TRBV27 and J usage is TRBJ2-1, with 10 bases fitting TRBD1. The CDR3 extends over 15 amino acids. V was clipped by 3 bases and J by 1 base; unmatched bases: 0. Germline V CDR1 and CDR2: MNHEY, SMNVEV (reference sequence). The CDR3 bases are TGTGCCAGCAGTTTGGGACAGGGGTCCTACAATGAGCAGTTCTTC. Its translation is CASSLGQGSYNEQFF.

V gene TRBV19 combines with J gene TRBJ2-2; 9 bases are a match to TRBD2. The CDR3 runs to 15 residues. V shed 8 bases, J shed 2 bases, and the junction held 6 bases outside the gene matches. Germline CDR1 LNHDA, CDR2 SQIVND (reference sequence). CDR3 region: CASGSSGINTGELFF. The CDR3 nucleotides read TGTGCCAGTGGCTCTAGCGGGATCAACACCGGGGAGCTGTTTTTT.

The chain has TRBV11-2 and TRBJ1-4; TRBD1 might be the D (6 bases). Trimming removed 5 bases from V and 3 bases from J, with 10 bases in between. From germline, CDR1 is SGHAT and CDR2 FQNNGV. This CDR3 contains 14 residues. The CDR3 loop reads CASSRTEPNEKLFF. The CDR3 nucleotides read TGTGCCAGCAGCCGGACAGAGCCTAATGAAAAACTGTTTTTT.

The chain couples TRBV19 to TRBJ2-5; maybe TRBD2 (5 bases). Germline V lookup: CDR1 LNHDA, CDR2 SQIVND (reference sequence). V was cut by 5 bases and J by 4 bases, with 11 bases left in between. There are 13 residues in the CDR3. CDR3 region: CASSPSRGETQYF. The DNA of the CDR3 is TGTGCCAGTAGTCCTTCTCGGGGAGAGACCCAGTACTTC.

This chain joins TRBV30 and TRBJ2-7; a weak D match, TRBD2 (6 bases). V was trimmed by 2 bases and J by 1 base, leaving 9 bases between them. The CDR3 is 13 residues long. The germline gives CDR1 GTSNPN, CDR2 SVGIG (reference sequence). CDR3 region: CAWSRGFSYEQYF. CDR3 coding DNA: TGTGCCTGGAGTCGGGGGTTTTCCTACGAGCAGTACTTC.

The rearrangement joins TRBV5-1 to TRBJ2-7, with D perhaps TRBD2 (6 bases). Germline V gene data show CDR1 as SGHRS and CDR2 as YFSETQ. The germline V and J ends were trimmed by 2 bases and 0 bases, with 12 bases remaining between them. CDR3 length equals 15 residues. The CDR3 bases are TGCGCCAGCAGCTTCGGGGGAGCCAGCTCCTACGAGCAGTACTTC. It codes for CASSFGGASSYEQYF.

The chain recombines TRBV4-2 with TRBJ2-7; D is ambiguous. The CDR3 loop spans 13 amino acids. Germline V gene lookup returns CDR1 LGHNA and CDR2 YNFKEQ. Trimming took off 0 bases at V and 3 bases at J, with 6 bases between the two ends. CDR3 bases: TGTGCCAGCAGCCAAGATCCCGTCTACGAGCAGTACTTC. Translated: CASSQDPVYEQYF.